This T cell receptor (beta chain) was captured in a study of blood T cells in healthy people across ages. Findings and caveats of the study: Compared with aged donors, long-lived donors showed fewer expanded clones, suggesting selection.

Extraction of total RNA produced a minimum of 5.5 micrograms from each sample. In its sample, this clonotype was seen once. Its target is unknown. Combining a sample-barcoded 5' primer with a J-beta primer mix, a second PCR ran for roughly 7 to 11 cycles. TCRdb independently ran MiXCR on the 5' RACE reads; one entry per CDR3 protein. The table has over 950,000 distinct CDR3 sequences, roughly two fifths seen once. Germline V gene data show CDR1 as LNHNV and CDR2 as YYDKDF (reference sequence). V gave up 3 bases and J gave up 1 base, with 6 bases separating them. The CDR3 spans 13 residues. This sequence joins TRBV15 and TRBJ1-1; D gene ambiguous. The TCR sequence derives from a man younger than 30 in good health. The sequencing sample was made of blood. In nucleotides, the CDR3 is TGTGCCACCAGCAGCATGGAGAACACTGAAGCTTTCTTT. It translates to CATSSMENTEAFF. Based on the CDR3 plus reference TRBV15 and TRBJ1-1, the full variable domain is DAMVIQNPRYQVTQFGKPVTLSCSQTLNHNVMYWYQQKSSQAPKLLFHYYDKDFNNEADTPDNFQSRRPNTSFCFLDIRSPGLGDTAMYLCATSSMENTEAFFGQGTRLTVV.